This entry lists 24 T cell receptor beta chains sequenced from one sample in a study of T cell responses to AZD1222 COVID-19 vaccine. Profiled with immunoSEQ multiplex PCR; TCRdb holds only in-frame clones, not every one. The data show 130,000 or so clones, roughly nine tenths seen once. The input for sequencing was peripheral blood, taken on day 0 of AZD1222 vaccination. These receptors originate from an adult in good health.

This chain uses TRBV6-5 with TRBJ1-6, with D possibly being TRBD1 (6 bases). CDR3 length: 15 residues. V lost 6 bases, J lost 7 bases, and 16 bases lay in between. Germline V gene data show CDR1 as MNHEY and CDR2 as SVGAGI. CDR3 sequence: CASSPGEAGNSPLHF. DNA for the CDR3: TGTGCCAGCAGCCCAGGGGAGGCGGGCAATTCACCCCTCCACTTT.

The CDR3, as DNA: TGTGCCAGCGGGAGGGATAACTATGGCTACACCTTC. It translates to CASGRDNYGYTF. The rearrangement uses TRBV7-9 and TRBJ1-2; D remains ambiguous. The germline gives CDR1 SEHNR, CDR2 FQNEAQ (reference sequence). The CDR3 has 12 residues. With 8 bases removed from V and 1 base from J, the gap between germline ends came to 8 bases.

The chain combines TRBV28 with TRBJ2-2, with D perhaps matching TRBD2 (6 bases). Between the trimmed V and J ends, which lost 8 bases and 5 bases, there was a span of 30 bases. The CDR3 contains 19 residues. Germline V gives CDR1 MDHEN, CDR2 SYDVKM. The CDR3, as DNA: TGTGCCAGCCTTCGCAACCCAAAGGTGTGGAGGGGCCAGACCGGGGAGCTGTTTTTT. Amino acids: CASLRNPKVWRGQTGELFF.

The chain couples TRBV7-3 to TRBJ1-1, with D maybe TRBD1 (5 bases). The CDR3 extends over 15 amino acids. Germline V gene data show CDR1 as SGHTA and CDR2 as FQGTGA. The V gene lost 2 bases and the J gene lost 7 bases, with 17 bases spanning the gap. The CDR3 DNA follows: TGTGCCAGCAGCTTAGGTCCGGGGCGAGGGGATGAAGCTTTCTTT. Translating it yields CASSLGPGRGDEAFF.

The V call is TRBV6-6, the J call TRBJ2-7, with 13 positions matching TRBD2. V gave up 5 bases and J gave up 4 bases; unmatched junction bases: 11. Germline values: CDR1 MNHNY, CDR2 SVGAGI (reference sequence). The CDR3 has 17 amino acids. Written as DNA, the CDR3 is TGTGCCAGCAGTCGACTAGCGGGAGGTCAAACGACATACGAGCAGTACTTC. Protein sequence: CASSRLAGGQTTYEQYF.

V is TRBV28 and J is TRBJ2-1; weak D call: TRBD1 (6 bases). Germline-derived CDR1 and CDR2 are MDHEN and SYDVKM. V lost 10 bases and J lost 13, with 17 bases in between. The CDR3 spans 11 residues. CDR3 sequence reads: CATILGTYQFF. The CDR3 region has the DNA TGTGCCACCATACTAGGGACATATCAGTTCTTC.

The V and J genes are TRBV19 and TRBJ1-5; 9 nucleotides align to TRBD1. CDR3 length: 13 amino acids. CDR1 LNHDA and CDR2 SQIVND come from the germline V gene (reference sequence). V shed 9 bases, J shed 5 bases, and the junction held 5 bases outside the gene matches. Here the CDR3 reads CARGDRADQPQHF. The CDR3 DNA reads TGTGCCAGGGGGGACAGGGCAGATCAGCCCCAGCATTTT.

The CDR3 DNA follows: TGTGCCAGCAGTGAAGCCTTGGCGGGGAGAAGGGGGTACTTC. The encoded protein is CASSEALAGRRGYF. The genes are TRBV2 and TRBJ2-7, with D possibly being TRBD2 (6 bases). Germline V gene data show CDR1 as SNHLY and CDR2 as FYNNEI. V was clipped by 0 bases and J by 12 bases, with 18 bases between them. The CDR3 runs to 14 residues.

The gene calls are TRBV7-8 and TRBJ1-3; D possibly corresponds to TRBD1 (6 bases). The ends were cut back, 5 bases at V and 2 bases at J, with 10 bases in the middle. There are 14 residues in the CDR3. Germline-derived CDR1 and CDR2 are SGHVS and FQNEAQ. The CDR3 sequence is CASSASGAGNTIYF. CDR3 sequence (DNA): TGTGCCAGCAGCGCCTCAGGGGCTGGAAACACCATATATTTT.

This clone has a single count. This rearrangement joins TRBV5-1 to TRBJ2-7; D ambiguous. The germline V gene encodes CDR1 SGHRS and CDR2 YFSETQ. The CDR3 contains 15 residues. With 0 bases removed from V and 0 bases from J, the gap between germline ends came to 10 bases. The CDR3: CASSLARGNSYEQYF. As DNA, the CDR3 is TGCGCCAGCAGCTTGGCCAGAGGTAACTCCTACGAGCAGTACTTC.

The chain joins TRBV2 to TRBJ2-1; 7 nucleotides match TRBD2. V shed 6 bases, J shed 8 bases, and the junction held 13 bases outside the gene matches. This CDR3 has 15 residues. Germline V gene data show CDR1 as SNHLY and CDR2 as FYNNEI. The CDR3, as DNA: TGTGCCAGCAGGCGTCAGGCGGGAGAGTATCATGAGCAGTTCTTC. It translates to CASRRQAGEYHEQFF.

This chain connects TRBV7-8 to TRBJ2-7; D is ambiguous. The CDR3 spans 13 residues. V lost 3 bases and J lost 3, with 9 bases in between. Germline values: CDR1 SGHVS, CDR2 FQNEAQ. The CDR3 reads CASSFMGYYEQYF. The CDR3 DNA reads as TGTGCCAGCAGCTTTATGGGGTACTACGAGCAGTACTTC.

CDR3 protein: CATSSLWSVTEAFF. DNA of the CDR3: TGTGCCACCAGCAGCCTGTGGTCGGTCACTGAAGCTTTCTTT. The chain joins TRBV15 to TRBJ1-1; unclear D gene. This CDR3 spans 14 amino acids. V gave up 3 bases and J gave up 4 bases, with 12 bases separating them. Per germline, CDR1 LNHNV and CDR2 YYDKDF (reference sequence).

The chain carries TRBV3-1 (or the pseudogene TRBV3-2) and TRBJ1-6; no firm D call. Trimming shortened V by 1 base and J by 7 bases, and 5 bases separated the two germline ends. CDR3 length: 13 amino acids. Per germline, CDR1 LGHDT and CDR2 YNNKEL (reference sequence). In DNA form, the CDR3 reads TGTGCCAGCAGCCAAGTTGGCAATTCACCCCTCCACTTT. Residues: CASSQVGNSPLHF.

This rearrangement joins TRBV3-1 (or the pseudogene TRBV3-2) to TRBJ2-1; TRBD2 aligns across 7 bases. This CDR3 is built from 14 residues. Trimming removed 1 base from V and 4 bases from J; junction bases left unmatched: 1. The germline CDR1 and CDR2 sequences are LGHDT and YNNKEL (reference sequence). The CDR3 nucleotides are TGTGCCAGCAGCCAAGCTAGCGGATACAATGAGCAGTTCTTC. Protein: CASSQASGYNEQFF.

The J gene is TRBJ2-2, the V gene TRBV28; 7 nucleotides match TRBD1. Germline CDR1 and CDR2: MDHEN and SYDVKM. Trimming removed 5 bases from V and 15 bases from J; junction bases left unmatched: 12. The CDR3 extends over 13 amino acids. CDR3 region: CASSEELDRPMFF. The CDR3 DNA reads TGTGCCAGCAGTGAGGAATTGGACAGGCCGATGTTTTTT.

A few counts support this clone. The rearrangement joins TRBV27 to TRBJ2-7, with 8 bases identical to TRBD1. The CDR3 runs to 16 residues. In germline, CDR1 is MNHEY, CDR2 SMNVEV (reference sequence). With 5 bases clipped from V and 4 bases from J, the junction kept 13 bases outside the gene matches. CDR3 residues: CASSATRGQGRYEQYF. The CDR3 DNA follows: TGTGCCAGCAGTGCCACCCGTGGACAGGGAAGATACGAGCAGTACTTC.

The chain carries TRBV7-9 and TRBJ2-2, with 7 bases aligning to TRBD1. V was clipped by 4 bases and J by 4 bases; unmatched bases: 6. CDR3 length: 15 residues. Germline lookup yields CDR1 SEHNR and CDR2 FQNEAQ (reference sequence). DNA of the CDR3: TGTGCCAGCAGCTCCTCCGACAGGGTCACCGGGGAGCTGTTTTTT. As protein: CASSSSDRVTGELFF.

The CDR3: CASQKIDRAGGKLFF. CDR3 coding DNA: TGTGCCAGCCAGAAAATCGACAGGGCAGGCGGAAAACTGTTTTTT. The rearrangement links TRBV27 to TRBJ1-4; 7 bases are a match to TRBD1. This CDR3 spans 15 amino acids. Germline V gene lookup returns CDR1 MNHEY and CDR2 SMNVEV (reference sequence). V lost 8 bases and J lost 10; bases outside the gene matches: 16. Complete variable domain (other parts from reference TRBV27 and TRBJ1-4): EAQVTQNPRYLITVTGKKLTVTCSQNMNHEYMSWYRQDPGLGLRQIYYSMNVEVTDKGDVPEGYKVSRKEKRNFPLILESPSPNQTSLYFCASQKIDRAGGKLFFGSGTQLSVL.

The gene calls are TRBV24-1 and TRBJ2-2; TRBD1 matches at 7 bases. Germline-derived CDR1 and CDR2 are KGHDR and SFDVKD. Unmatched junction bases numbered 8, after V lost 5 bases and J lost 0 bases. The CDR3 contains 17 residues. The CDR3 DNA reads as TGTGCCACCAGTGCTCTAGGCCAGGGGGCGAACACCGGGGAGCTGTTTTTT. It translates to CATSALGQGANTGELFF.

This CDR3 reads CASSLAGEGYEQYF. CDR3 DNA sequence: TGTGCCAGCAGCTTAGCGGGAGAGGGGTACGAGCAGTACTTC. The rearrangement links TRBV6-5 to TRBJ2-7; 9 bases are shared with TRBD2. V shed 6 bases, J shed 4 bases, and the junction held 7 bases outside the gene matches. The CDR3 is 14 residues long. Germline loops: CDR1 MNHEY, CDR2 SVGAGI.

This chain uses TRBV3-1 (or the pseudogene TRBV3-2) with TRBJ2-1; D ambiguous. V was trimmed by 0 bases and J by 2 bases, leaving 11 bases between them. The CDR3 runs 16 residues. CDR1 and CDR2 from the germline V gene are LGHDT and YNNKEL (reference sequence). CDR3 in amino acids: CASSQDRVGTYNEQFF. The DNA for the CDR3 is TGTGCCAGCAGCCAAGATAGGGTCGGAACCTACAATGAGCAGTTCTTC.

The chain couples TRBV5-5 to TRBJ1-3; perhaps TRBD1 as D (6 bases). V was shortened by 4 bases and J by 3 bases, with 11 bases between the two germline ends. Germline CDR1 and CDR2: SGHKS and YYEKEE (reference sequence). This CDR3 region has 14 residues. Here the CDR3 DNA reads TGTGCCAGCAGCCCGAAGGGGGTTGGAAACACCATATATTTT. This gives the protein CASSPKGVGNTIYF. Complete variable domain (other parts from reference TRBV5-5 and TRBJ1-3): DAGVTQSPTHLIKTRGQQVTLRCSPISGHKSVSWYQQVLGQGPQFIFQYYEKEERGRGNFPDRFSARQFPNYSSELNVNALLLGDSALYLCASSPKGVGNTIYFGEGSWLTVV.

The chain carries TRBV6-1 and TRBJ2-7; maybe TRBD1 (6 bases). The ends were cut back, 0 bases at V and 4 bases at J, with 22 bases in the middle. Germline lookup yields CDR1 MNHNS and CDR2 SASEGT. This CDR3 has 18 amino acids. This chain's CDR3 is CASSEARFNARGWYEQYF. In DNA, the CDR3 is TGTGCCAGCAGTGAAGCGCGATTTAACGCCAGGGGATGGTACGAGCAGTACTTC.